The TCR beta chain described here comes from a study of T cell responses to AZD1222 COVID-19 vaccine. General study points: Breadth and depth of Spike-specific TCRs rose after two AZD1222 doses.

About this clone itself: The antigen is unknown.

The germline V gene has CDR1 LGHNA and CDR2 YSLEER. CDR3 length equals 14 residues. V shed 3 bases, J shed 8 bases, and the junction held 6 bases outside the gene matches. The assay was immunoSEQ multiplex PCR, and TCRdb's table has in-frame clones only and misses some. Of about 130,000 clones in the sample, 86% were seen once. The TCR comes from an adult in good health. The chain employs TRBV4-3 and TRBJ1-4, with TRBD1 matching over 7 bases. The starting material was peripheral blood, obtained on day 0 of AZD1222 vaccination. The CDR3 reads CASSQGTAGEKLFF. As DNA, the CDR3 is TGCGCCAGCAGCCAGGGGACAGCGGGGGAAAAACTGTTTTTT.